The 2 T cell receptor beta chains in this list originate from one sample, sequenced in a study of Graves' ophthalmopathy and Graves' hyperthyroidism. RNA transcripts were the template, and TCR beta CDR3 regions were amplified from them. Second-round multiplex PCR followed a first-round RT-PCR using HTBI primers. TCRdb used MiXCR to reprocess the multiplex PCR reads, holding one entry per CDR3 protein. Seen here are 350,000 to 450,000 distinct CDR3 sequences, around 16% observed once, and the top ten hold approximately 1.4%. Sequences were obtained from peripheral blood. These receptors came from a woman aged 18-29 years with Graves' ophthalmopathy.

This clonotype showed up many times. For the CDR3, the DNA is TGTGCCAGCAGCTTGGGGGCCAGCCGCAATCAGCCCCAGCATTTT. Protein sequence: CASSLGASRNQPQHF. The chain combines TRBV5-6 with TRBJ1-5, with unresolved D. V was pared by 0 bases and J by 2 bases, with 9 bases between. In germline, CDR1 is SGHDT, CDR2 YYEEEE. The CDR3 extends over 15 amino acids.

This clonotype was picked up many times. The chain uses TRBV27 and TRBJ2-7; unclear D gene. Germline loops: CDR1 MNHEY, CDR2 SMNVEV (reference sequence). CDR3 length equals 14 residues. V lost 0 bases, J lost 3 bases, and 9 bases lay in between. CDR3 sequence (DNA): TGTGCCAGCAGTTTATCCTTCGACAACTACGAGCAGTACTTC. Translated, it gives CASSLSFDNYEQYF.